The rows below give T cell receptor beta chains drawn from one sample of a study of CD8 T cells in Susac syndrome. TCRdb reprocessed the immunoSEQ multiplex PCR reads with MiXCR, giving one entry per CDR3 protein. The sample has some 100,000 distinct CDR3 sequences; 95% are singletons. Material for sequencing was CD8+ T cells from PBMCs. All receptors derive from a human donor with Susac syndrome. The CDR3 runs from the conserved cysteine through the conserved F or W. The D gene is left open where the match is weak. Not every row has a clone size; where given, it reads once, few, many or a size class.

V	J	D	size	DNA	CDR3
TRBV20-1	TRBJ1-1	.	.	TGCAGTGCACTTCGGGGGGGCGGCACTGAAGCTTTCTTT	CSALRGGGTEAFF
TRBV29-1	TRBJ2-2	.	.	TGCAGCGTTGAGGCCGCGAACACCGGGGAGCTGTTTTTT	CSVEAANTGELFF
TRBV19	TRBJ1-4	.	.	TGTGCCAGTAGTATAGATTCCAGGCTTTCGGAAAAACTGTTTTTT	CASSIDSRLSEKLFF
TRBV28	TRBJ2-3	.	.	TGTGCCAGCGCCCTAGGGGTTTTCACAGATACGCAGTATTTT	CASALGVFTDTQYF
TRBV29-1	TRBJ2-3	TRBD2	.	TGCAGCGTTGTTCTAGCGGGAGCGGGGGATACGCAGTATTTT	CSVVLAGAGDTQYF
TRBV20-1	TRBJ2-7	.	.	TGCAGTGCTAGGGGTTTGGCGACAAGCTCCTACGAGCAGTACTTC	CSARGLATSSYEQYF
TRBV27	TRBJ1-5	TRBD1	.	TGTGCCAGCAGTACTACGGACAGGGGGGATCAGCCCCAGCATTTT	CASSTTDRGDQPQHF
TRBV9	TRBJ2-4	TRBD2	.	TGTGCCAGCAGCCCCCTCGGGGGGGAAAACATTCAGTACTTC	CASSPLGGENIQYF
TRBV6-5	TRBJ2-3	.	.	TGTGCCACCCCCCATCGGGCAGATACGCAGTATTTT	CATPHRADTQYF
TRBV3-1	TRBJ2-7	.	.	TGTGCCAGCAGCCAAGGCTCTCTAGGGGGTGGCGAGCAGTACTTC	CASSQGSLGGGEQYF
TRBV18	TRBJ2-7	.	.	TGTGCCAGCTCACCGGGCAGAGCCTACGAGCAGTACTTC	CASSPGRAYEQYF
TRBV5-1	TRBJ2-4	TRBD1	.	TGCGCCAGCAGCCCAGAAGGGGACAGGGTTAACATTCAGTACTTC	CASSPEGDRVNIQYF
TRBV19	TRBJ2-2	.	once	TGTGCCAGTAGTCCGGCCTTATCCGGGGAGCTGTTTTTT	CASSPALSGELFF
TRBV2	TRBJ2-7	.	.	TGTGCCAGCAGTGAAGGCAGGTTAGCCTACGAGCAGTACTTC	CASSEGRLAYEQYF
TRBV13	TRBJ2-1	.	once	TGTGCCAGCAGCTACCTCCGGGCGACCGGGAATGAGCAGTTCTTC	CASSYLRATGNEQFF
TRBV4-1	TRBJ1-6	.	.	TGCGCCAGCAGCCAAACTCCAGGGGACGGTTCACCCCTCCACTTT	CASSQTPGDGSPLHF
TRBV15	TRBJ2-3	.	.	TGTGCCACCAGCAGAGATGGCGCCCCTTGGGACGAAAGCACAGATACGCAGTATTTT	CATSRDGAPWDESTDTQYF
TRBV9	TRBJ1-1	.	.	TGTGCCAGCAGCGGGACGGAACTTGAAGCTTTCTTT	CASSGTELEAFF
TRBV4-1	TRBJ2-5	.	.	TGCGCCAGCAGCCACCGGGACAACCAAGAGACCCAGTACTTC	CASSHRDNQETQYF
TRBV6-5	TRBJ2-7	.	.	TGTGCCAGCACTGTCACGAAGGACTCCTACGAGCAGTACTTC	CASTVTKDSYEQYF
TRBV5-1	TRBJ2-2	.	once	TGCGCCAGCAGGACCTCCTTAGGGGGGGAGCTGTTTTTT	CASRTSLGGELFF
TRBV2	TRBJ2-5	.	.	TGTGCCAGCAATCGGGGAAGACAAGAGACCCAGTACTTC	CASNRGRQETQYF
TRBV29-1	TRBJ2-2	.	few	TGCAGCGTTGTGCTTGGCACCGGGGAGCTGTTTTTT	CSVVLGTGELFF
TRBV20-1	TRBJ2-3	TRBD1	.	TGCAGTGCTGGACAGGGCCGCACAGATACGCAGTATTTT	CSAGQGRTDTQYF
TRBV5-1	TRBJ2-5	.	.	TGCGCCAGCAGCCCGGCGACAGTCCAAGAGACCCAGTACTTC	CASSPATVQETQYF
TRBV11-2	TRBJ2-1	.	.	TGTGCCAGCAGCTTAAATGGGGGCCAGGAGCAGTTCTTC	CASSLNGGQEQFF
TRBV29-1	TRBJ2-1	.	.	TGCAGCGTTGAGTCGGCAGGGAATGAGCAGTTCTTC	CSVESAGNEQFF
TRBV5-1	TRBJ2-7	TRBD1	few	TGCGCCAGCAGCTCCGGACAGGGGACCTACGAGCAGTACTTC	CASSSGQGTYEQYF
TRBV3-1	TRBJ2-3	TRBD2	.	TGTGCCAGCAGCCAAGAGTTGCTAGCGGGGGGACCAGATACGCAGTATTTT	CASSQELLAGGPDTQYF
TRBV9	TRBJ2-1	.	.	TGTGCCAGCAGCGCCCGACTAGACCGGAGTTCTGAGCAGTTCTTC	CASSARLDRSSEQFF
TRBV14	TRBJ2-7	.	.	TGTGCCAGCAGCCATGGAGGGAGGTCCTACGAGCAGTACTTC	CASSHGGRSYEQYF
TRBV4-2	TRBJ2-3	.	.	TGTGCCAGCAGCCAGGAGATAGGACCGGGGGCCCGCCCAACAGATACGCAGTATTTT	CASSQEIGPGARPTDTQYF
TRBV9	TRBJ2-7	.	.	TGTGCCAGCAGCGTAGGGGAAGGACCTACCTACGAGCAGTACTTC	CASSVGEGPTYEQYF
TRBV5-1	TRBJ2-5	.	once	TGCGCCAGCAGCTTCCTGACTAGTACAGAGACCCAGTACTTC	CASSFLTSTETQYF
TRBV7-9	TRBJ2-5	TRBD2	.	TGTGCCAGCAGCCTACGGGGGGTAGCGCGATACCAAGAGACCCAGTACTTC	CASSLRGVARYQETQYF
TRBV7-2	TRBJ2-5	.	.	TGTGCCAGCAGCTTAGGCGAAAAGACCCAGTACTTC	CASSLGEKTQYF
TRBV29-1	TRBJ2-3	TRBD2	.	TGCAGCGTTGAGGACCTAAGCGGGGTTAGCACAGATACGCAGTATTTT	CSVEDLSGVSTDTQYF
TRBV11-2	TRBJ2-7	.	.	TGTGCCAGCAGCTCCCGGGACCGGACCTACGAGCAGTACTTC	CASSSRDRTYEQYF
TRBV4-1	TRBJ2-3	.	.	TGCGCCAGCAGCCAAGAAGTACGGGGCACAGATACGCAGTATTTT	CASSQEVRGTDTQYF
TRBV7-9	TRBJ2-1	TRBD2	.	TGTGCAGGCGGGGGGACATACAATGAGCAGTTCTTC	CAGGGTYNEQFF
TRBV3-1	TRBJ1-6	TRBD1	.	TGTGCCAGCGGGCCCGGGACAGGGGGATCACCCTTCCACTTT	CASGPGTGGSPFHF
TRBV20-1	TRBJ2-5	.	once	TGCAGTGCTAGAGCTACTGGAGGGAAAGAGACCCAGTACTTC	CSARATGGKETQYF